A single sample gave rise to the 19 T cell receptor beta chains below, sequenced in a study of cytomegalovirus exposure and HLA in healthy donors. The PCR made use of 60 Vbeta and 13 Jbeta primers. The assay was immunoSEQ multiplex PCR, and TCRdb's table has in-frame clones only and misses some. In the table there are about 200,000 clones, around 90% of which are singletons. Sample: PBMCs. These receptor sequences come from a boy aged 2 to 9 in good health and CMV-seronegative.

The genes are TRBV6-1 and TRBJ2-2; 12 positions match TRBD1. The germline CDR1 and CDR2 sequences are MNHNS and SASEGT. This CDR3 spans 17 amino acids. Trimming took 3 bases from V and 6 from J; bases not matched to a gene: 8. CDR3 region: CASSDPGDRGRSGELFF. The CDR3 DNA reads TGTGCCAGCAGTGATCCCGGGGACAGGGGGCGCTCCGGGGAGCTGTTTTTT.

This chain connects TRBV14 to TRBJ2-7, with a possible D match to TRBD2 (6 bases). The CDR3 runs 15 residues. The V gene lost 1 base and the J gene lost 2 bases, with 12 bases spanning the gap. Looked up from germline, CDR1 is SGHDN and CDR2 is FVKESK. CDR3 residues: CASSQVGGSTYEQYF. The CDR3 nucleotides are TGTGCCAGCAGCCAAGTGGGGGGATCCACCTACGAGCAGTACTTC.

This clone was observed a handful of times. The DNA for the CDR3 is TGTGCCAGCAGTTACTCGCCGGAGCCCGCCTATGGCTACACCTTC. Encoded protein: CASSYSPEPAYGYTF. This sequence joins TRBV6-5 and TRBJ1-2; D uncertain. From germline, CDR1 is MNHEY and CDR2 SVGAGI. Trimming removed 0 bases at V and 4 bases at J, with 12 bases between. This CDR3 has 15 residues.

The chain links TRBV9 to TRBJ2-1, with D possibly being TRBD1 (5 bases). The ends were cut back, 0 bases at V and 6 bases at J, with 13 bases in the middle. The CDR3 consists of 15 residues. Germline lookup yields CDR1 SGDLS and CDR2 YYNGEE. The CDR3 loop reads CASSVEGRGSNEQFF. In nucleotides, the CDR3 is TGTGCCAGCAGCGTAGAAGGAAGGGGTAGCAATGAGCAGTTCTTC. The complete variable domain, with remaining parts taken from reference TRBV9 and TRBJ2-1, reads DSGVTQTPKHLITATGQRVTLRCSPRSGDLSVYWYQQSLDQGLQFLIQYYNGEERAKGNILERFSAQQFPDLHSELNLSSLELGDSALYFCASSVEGRGSNEQFFGPGTRLTVL.

The gene calls are TRBV27 and TRBJ2-1; 8 bases match TRBD2. Trimming removed 3 bases from V and 5 bases from J; junction bases left unmatched: 12. The germline V gene encodes CDR1 MNHEY and CDR2 SMNVEV (reference sequence). The CDR3 covers 17 residues. The CDR3 DNA reads TGTGCCAGCAGTTTGTATTTTGGGACTAGTGTCCACAATGAGCAGTTCTTC. It translates to CASSLYFGTSVHNEQFF.

This clone appeared a single time. The genes are TRBV28 and TRBJ1-2; maybe TRBD1 (6 bases). The CDR3 runs to 15 residues. Germline V gene sequence: CDR1 MDHEN, CDR2 SYDVKM. Trimming took off 3 bases at V and 5 bases at J, with 16 bases between the two ends. The DNA of the CDR3 is TGTGCCAGCAGTTTCCCAACAGGGATCGGGTATGGCTACACCTTC. Translation: CASSFPTGIGYGYTF.

The chain carries TRBV11-2 and TRBJ2-2; 12 nucleotides match TRBD2. Unmatched junction bases numbered 10, after V lost 4 bases and J lost 7 bases. The CDR3 contains 17 residues. Looked up from germline, CDR1 is SGHAT and CDR2 is FQNNGV. As DNA, the CDR3 is TGTGCCAGCAGCTACGTCCTAGCGGGGGGGCCGGGCGGGGAGCTGTTTTTT. This gives the protein CASSYVLAGGPGGELFF.

The V call is TRBV19, the J call TRBJ1-5; 11 bases map to TRBD1. The CDR3 is made up of 15 amino acids. Germline values: CDR1 LNHDA, CDR2 SQIVND (reference sequence). Trimming took 3 bases from V and 4 from J; bases not matched to a gene: 2. This CDR3 is CASSMGTGGNQPQHF. CDR3 in DNA: TGTGCCAGTAGTATGGGGACAGGGGGAAATCAGCCCCAGCATTTT.

V usage is TRBV29-1 and J usage is TRBJ2-3; 7 bases are a match to TRBD2. Germline loops: CDR1 SQVTM, CDR2 ANQGSEA. This CDR3 comprises 14 residues. J lost 2 bases, V lost 0 bases, and 2 bases had no gene match. CDR3 DNA sequence: TGCAGCGTTGAAGAGACTAGCCCCACAGATACGCAGTATTTT. This sequence encodes CSVEETSPTDTQYF.

The chain recombines TRBV5-1 with TRBJ2-1, with 7 bases that match TRBD1. The CDR3 spans 15 residues. Trimming took 4 bases from V and 5 from J; bases not matched to a gene: 9. CDR1 and CDR2 from the germline V gene are SGHRS and YFSETQ. The CDR3 DNA reads TGCGCCAGCAGCCTGCAAGGACAGGCCCACAATGAGCAGTTCTTC. Translating gives CASSLQGQAHNEQFF.

The chain has TRBV5-1 and TRBJ1-4, with D tentatively TRBD1 (6 bases). This CDR3 spans 14 amino acids. Per germline, CDR1 SGHRS and CDR2 YFSETQ. V was shortened by 1 base and J by 8 bases, with 12 bases between the two germline ends. CDR3 sequence reads: CASSLQQGEEKLFF. In DNA, the CDR3 is TGCGCCAGCAGCTTGCAACAGGGTGAAGAAAAACTGTTTTTT.

This chain connects TRBV5-6 to TRBJ1-1; unclear D gene. The germline gives CDR1 SGHDT, CDR2 YYEEEE. Between the trimmed V and J ends, which lost 2 bases and 3 bases, there was a span of 8 bases. The CDR3 runs to 13 residues. CDR3 loop: CASSFGGYTEAFF. CDR3 sequence (DNA): TGTGCCAGCAGCTTTGGCGGCTACACTGAAGCTTTCTTT.

The chain joins TRBV6-5 to TRBJ2-7; 7 bases match TRBD2. Per germline, CDR1 MNHEY and CDR2 SVGAGI. The trim removed 0 bases at V and 1 base at J, leaving 3 bases unmatched. The CDR3 runs 15 residues. The CDR3 spells CASSYSGTTSYEQYF. The CDR3 DNA reads as TGTGCCAGCAGTTACTCCGGGACTACATCCTACGAGCAGTACTTC.

This clone showed up just a few times. V gene TRBV5-1 combines with J gene TRBJ1-1; D possibly corresponds to TRBD1 (5 bases). The germline V gene encodes CDR1 SGHRS and CDR2 YFSETQ. The CDR3 has 14 residues. Trimming pared 2 bases from V and 1 base from J, leaving 9 bases between. The CDR3 nucleotides read TGCGCCAGCAGCTTTGGGGCAGGGAACACTGAAGCTTTCTTT. This gives the protein CASSFGAGNTEAFF.

The chain uses TRBV5-1 and TRBJ1-1; 8 bases map to TRBD1. After removal of 4 bases from V and 4 bases from J, the junction contained 9 bases not matched to a gene. Germline V gene lookup returns CDR1 SGHRS and CDR2 YFSETQ. CDR3 length equals 15 residues. CDR3 coding DNA: TGCGCCAGCAGCCGGGGAGGACAGGGTGCCACTGAAGCTTTCTTT. Translation: CASSRGGQGATEAFF.

The rearrangement uses TRBV28 and TRBJ1-2; D uncertain. Germline V lookup: CDR1 MDHEN, CDR2 SYDVKM. The V end was cut by 3 bases, the J end by 5 bases, with 22 bases between. There are 17 residues in the CDR3. The CDR3 nucleotides are TGTGCCAGCAGTTTCTCCCCCTCAGCGACGCTTAGGTATGGCTACACCTTC. This translates into CASSFSPSATLRYGYTF.

The chain carries TRBV29-1 and TRBJ1-1; a weak D match, TRBD1 (5 bases). V shed 7 bases and J shed 11 bases, with 23 bases lying between them. Germline lookup yields CDR1 SQVTM and CDR2 ANQGSEA. This CDR3 region has 13 residues. The CDR3 bases are TGCAGCGCCCTGCGACAGTATCGGAGGGAGGCTTTCTTT. It yields the protein CSALRQYRREAFF.

The sample holds one count of this clone. This chain uses TRBV2 with TRBJ2-3, with TRBD2 identical over 9 bases. With V trimmed by 8 bases and J by 0 bases, 18 bases remained unmatched. CDR3 size: 19 residues. CDR1 and CDR2 from the germline V gene are SNHLY and FYNNEI. In nucleotides, the CDR3 is TGTGCCAGCTCGTATTTCGCGGGAGGGCCGGATACTAGCACAGATACGCAGTATTTT. As protein: CASSYFAGGPDTSTDTQYF.

The rearrangement joins TRBV6-5 to TRBJ2-2; 12 nucleotides match TRBD2. The germline V gene has CDR1 MNHEY and CDR2 SVGAGI. CDR3 length: 15 amino acids. V was pared by 5 bases and J by 8 bases, with 6 bases of the junction left unmatched. CDR3 residues: CASSRLAGGLGELFF. The CDR3 DNA is TGTGCCAGCAGTCGGCTAGCGGGAGGGCTGGGGGAGCTGTTTTTT.